This T cell receptor (beta chain) stems from a study of technical replicates of blood from a handful of donors. There are 12 residues in the CDR3. Between the trimmed V and J ends, which lost 6 bases and 5 bases, there was a span of 7 bases. Germline V gene data show CDR1 as MRHNA and CDR2 as SNTAGT. Profiling relied on immunoSEQ multiplex PCR, and the TCRdb table lists in-frame clones only, not all of them. The sample has around 93,000 clones, 85% to 95% seen once. The origin of this receptor is a human donor in good health. V is TRBV6-4 and J is TRBJ2-2; D is unclear. What was sequenced was T cells isolated from PBMCs. CDR3 amino acids: CASSNRTGELFF. The CDR3 DNA reads as TGTGCCAGCAGCAACAGAACCGGGGAGCTGTTTTTT.